This entry describes one TCR beta chain. Negative isolation was used for CD8+ and CD4+ T cells, and FACS enrichment was applied to TEMRA cells. From germline, CDR1 is SGDLS and CDR2 YYNGEE. This CDR3 comprises 16 residues. Trimming pared 4 bases from V and 7 bases from J, leaving 23 bases between. RNA was extracted with the RNeasy kit, and a quantity of roughly 0.45 to 1 ug was reverse transcribed using random hexamers. Amplification of TCR beta CDR3 by immunoSEQ multiplex PCR spanned 54 Vbeta and 13 Jbeta. TCRdb redid the calling of the immunoSEQ multiplex PCR reads with MiXCR, one entry per CDR3 protein. In the table there are approximately 270,000 distinct CDR3 sequences, roughly 95% of which are singletons. The sample is drawn from a study of CD8 T cells in Susac syndrome.

The TCR originated in a human donor with multiple sclerosis. Sequencing input: CD4+ T cells from PBMCs. The gene calls are TRBV9 and TRBJ2-5; the D gene could be TRBD1 or TRBD2 (7 bases each). DNA of the CDR3: TGTGCCAGCAGCCCTCACTTAGACAGGGAGGGGACGACCCAGTACTTC. Its protein product is CASSPHLDREGTTQYF. The complete variable domain, with remaining parts taken from reference TRBV9 and TRBJ2-5, reads DSGVTQTPKHLITATGQRVTLRCSPRSGDLSVYWYQQSLDQGLQFLIQYYNGEERAKGNILERFSAQQFPDLHSELNLSSLELGDSALYFCASSPHLDREGTTQYFGPGTRLLVL.